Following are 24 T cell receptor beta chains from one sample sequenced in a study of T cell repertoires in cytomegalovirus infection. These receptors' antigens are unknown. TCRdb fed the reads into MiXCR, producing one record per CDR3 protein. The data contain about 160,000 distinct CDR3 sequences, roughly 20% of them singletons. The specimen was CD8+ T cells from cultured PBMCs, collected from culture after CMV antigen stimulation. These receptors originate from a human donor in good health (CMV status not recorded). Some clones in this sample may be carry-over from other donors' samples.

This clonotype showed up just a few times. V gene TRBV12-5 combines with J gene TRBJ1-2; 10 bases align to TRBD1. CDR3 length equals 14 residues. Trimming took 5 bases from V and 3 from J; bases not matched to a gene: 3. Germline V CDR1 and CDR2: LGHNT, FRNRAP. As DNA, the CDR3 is TGTGCTAGTGGTCCCGGGACAGGGGACTATGGCTACACCTTC. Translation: CASGPGTGDYGYTF.

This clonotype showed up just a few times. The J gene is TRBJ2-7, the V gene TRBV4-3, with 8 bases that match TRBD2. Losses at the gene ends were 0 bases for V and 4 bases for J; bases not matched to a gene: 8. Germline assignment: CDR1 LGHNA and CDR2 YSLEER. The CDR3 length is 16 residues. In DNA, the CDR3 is TGCGCCAGCAGCCAAGACTCCGGGACTAGGACTTACGAGCAGTACTTC. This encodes CASSQDSGTRTYEQYF.

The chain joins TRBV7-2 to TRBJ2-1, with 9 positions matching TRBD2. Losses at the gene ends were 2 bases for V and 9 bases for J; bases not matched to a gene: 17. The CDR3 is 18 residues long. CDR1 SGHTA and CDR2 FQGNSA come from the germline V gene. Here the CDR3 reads CASSLRVGLSGGQGEQFF. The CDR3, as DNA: TGTGCCAGCAGCTTAAGAGTCGGACTAAGCGGGGGGCAGGGTGAGCAGTTCTTC.

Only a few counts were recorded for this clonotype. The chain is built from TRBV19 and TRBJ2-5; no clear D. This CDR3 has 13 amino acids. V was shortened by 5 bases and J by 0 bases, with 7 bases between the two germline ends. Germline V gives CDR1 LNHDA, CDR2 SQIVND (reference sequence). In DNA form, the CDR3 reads TGTGCCAGTAGTTCCCCCAACCAAGAGACCCAGTACTTC. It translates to CASSSPNQETQYF.

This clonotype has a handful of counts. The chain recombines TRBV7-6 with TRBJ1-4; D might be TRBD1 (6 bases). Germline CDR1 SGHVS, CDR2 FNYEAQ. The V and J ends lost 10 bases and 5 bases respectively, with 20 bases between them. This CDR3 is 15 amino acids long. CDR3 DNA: TGTGCCACTTCAGGGGAACGGGGCCTGAATGAAAAACTGTTTTTT. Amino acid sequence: CATSGERGLNEKLFF. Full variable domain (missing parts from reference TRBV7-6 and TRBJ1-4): GAGVSQSPRYKVTKRGQDVALRCDPISGHVSLYWYRQALGQGPEFLTYFNYEAQQDKSGLPNDRFSAERPEGSISTLTIQRTEQRDSAMYRCATSGERGLNEKLFFGSGTQLSVL.

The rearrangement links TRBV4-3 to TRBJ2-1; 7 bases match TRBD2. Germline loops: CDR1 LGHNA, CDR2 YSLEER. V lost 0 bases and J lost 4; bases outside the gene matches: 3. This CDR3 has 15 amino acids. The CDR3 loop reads CASSQESGVYNEQFF. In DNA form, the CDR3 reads TGCGCCAGCAGCCAAGAGAGCGGGGTTTACAATGAGCAGTTCTTC.

This chain's CDR3 is CASSSTAGYGYTF. For the CDR3, the DNA is TGTGCCAGCAGCTCGACAGCGGGCTATGGCTACACCTTC. The chain uses TRBV7-6 and TRBJ1-2; maybe TRBD1 (5 bases). This CDR3 contains 13 residues. CDR1 and CDR2 from the germline V gene are SGHVS and FNYEAQ. Trimming took 4 bases from V and 4 from J, leaving 10 bases between them.

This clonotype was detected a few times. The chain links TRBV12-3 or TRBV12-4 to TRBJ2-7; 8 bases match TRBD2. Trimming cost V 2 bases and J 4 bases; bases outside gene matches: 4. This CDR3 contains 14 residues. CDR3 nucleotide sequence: TGTGCCAGCAGTTTAAGCGGGGGTGAATACGAGCAGTACTTC. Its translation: CASSLSGGEYEQYF.

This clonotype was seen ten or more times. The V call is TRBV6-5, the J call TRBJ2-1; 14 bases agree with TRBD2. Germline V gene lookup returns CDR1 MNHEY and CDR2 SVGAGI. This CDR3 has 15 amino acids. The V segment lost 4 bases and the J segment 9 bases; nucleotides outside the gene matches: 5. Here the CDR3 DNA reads TGTGCCAGCAGTTTGGGACTAGCGGGGGCTAGTGAGCAGTTCTTC. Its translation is CASSLGLAGASEQFF.

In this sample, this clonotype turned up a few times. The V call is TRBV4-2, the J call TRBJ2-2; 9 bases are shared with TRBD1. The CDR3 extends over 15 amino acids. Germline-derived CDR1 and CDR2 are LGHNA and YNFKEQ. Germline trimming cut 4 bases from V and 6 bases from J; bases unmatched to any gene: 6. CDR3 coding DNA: TGTGCCAGCAGCCTGGGACAGGGCTCTGCCGGGGAGCTGTTTTTT. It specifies CASSLGQGSAGELFF.

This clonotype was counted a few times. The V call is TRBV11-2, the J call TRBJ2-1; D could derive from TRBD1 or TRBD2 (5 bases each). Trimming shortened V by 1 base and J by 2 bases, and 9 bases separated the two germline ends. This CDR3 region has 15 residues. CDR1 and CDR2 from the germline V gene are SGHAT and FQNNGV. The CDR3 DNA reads TGTGCCAGCAGCTTAGTGAGGGGAACCTACAATGAGCAGTTCTTC. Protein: CASSLVRGTYNEQFF.

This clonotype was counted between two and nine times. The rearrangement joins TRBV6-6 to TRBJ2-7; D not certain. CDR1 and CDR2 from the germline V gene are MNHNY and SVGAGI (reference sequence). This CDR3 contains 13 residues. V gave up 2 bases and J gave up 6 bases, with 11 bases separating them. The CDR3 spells CASSYNFASEQYF. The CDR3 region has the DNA TGTGCCAGCAGTTACAATTTTGCCTCCGAGCAGTACTTC.

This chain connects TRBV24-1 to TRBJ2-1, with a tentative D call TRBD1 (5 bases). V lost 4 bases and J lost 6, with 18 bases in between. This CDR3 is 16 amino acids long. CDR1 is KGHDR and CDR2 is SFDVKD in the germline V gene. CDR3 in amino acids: CATSDPTWGGLNEQFF. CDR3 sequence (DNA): TGTGCCACCAGTGACCCGACCTGGGGCGGCCTCAATGAGCAGTTCTTC.

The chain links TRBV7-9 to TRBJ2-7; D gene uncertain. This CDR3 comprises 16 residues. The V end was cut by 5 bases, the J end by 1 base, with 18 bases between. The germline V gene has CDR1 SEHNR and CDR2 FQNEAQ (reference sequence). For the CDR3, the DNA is TGTGCCAGCAGCCATCATACCGGATCGGAATCCTACGAGCAGTACTTC. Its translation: CASSHHTGSESYEQYF.

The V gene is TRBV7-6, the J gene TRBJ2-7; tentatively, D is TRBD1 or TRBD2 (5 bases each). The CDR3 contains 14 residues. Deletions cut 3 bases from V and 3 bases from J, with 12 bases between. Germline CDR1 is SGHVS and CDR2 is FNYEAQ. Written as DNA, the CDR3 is TGTGCCAGCAGCTTTGGGGGATCGGACTACGAGCAGTACTTC. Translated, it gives CASSFGGSDYEQYF.

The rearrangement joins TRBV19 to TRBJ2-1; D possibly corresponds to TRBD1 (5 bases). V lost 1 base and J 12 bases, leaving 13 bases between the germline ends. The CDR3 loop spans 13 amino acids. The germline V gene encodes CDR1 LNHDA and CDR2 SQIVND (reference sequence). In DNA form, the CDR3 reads TGTGCCAGTAGTATAGGAAGGAAGGGGCGGCAGTTCTTC. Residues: CASSIGRKGRQFF.

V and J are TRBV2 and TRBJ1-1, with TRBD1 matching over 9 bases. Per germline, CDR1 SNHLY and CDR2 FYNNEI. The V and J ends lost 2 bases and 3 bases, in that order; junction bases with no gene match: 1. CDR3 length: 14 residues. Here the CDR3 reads CASSERTGDTEAFF. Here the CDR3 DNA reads TGTGCCAGCAGTGAACGGACAGGGGACACTGAAGCTTTCTTT.

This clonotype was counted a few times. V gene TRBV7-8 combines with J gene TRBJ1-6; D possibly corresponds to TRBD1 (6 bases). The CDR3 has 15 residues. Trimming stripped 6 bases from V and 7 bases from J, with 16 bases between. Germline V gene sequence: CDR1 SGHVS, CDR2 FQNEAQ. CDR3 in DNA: TGTGCCAGCAGAGACAGGCGCCATGGGAATTCACCCCTCCACTTT. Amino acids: CASRDRRHGNSPLHF.

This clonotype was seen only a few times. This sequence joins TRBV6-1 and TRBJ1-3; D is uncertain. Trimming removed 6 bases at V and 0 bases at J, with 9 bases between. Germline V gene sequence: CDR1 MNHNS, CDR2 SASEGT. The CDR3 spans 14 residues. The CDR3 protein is CASSLELSGNTIYF. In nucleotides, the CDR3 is TGTGCCAGCAGCTTAGAGCTCTCTGGAAACACCATATATTTT.

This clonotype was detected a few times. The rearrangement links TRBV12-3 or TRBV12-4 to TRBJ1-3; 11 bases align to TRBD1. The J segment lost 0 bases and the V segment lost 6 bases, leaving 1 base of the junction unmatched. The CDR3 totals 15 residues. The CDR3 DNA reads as TGTGCCAGCAGAGGACAGGGGGCCTCTGGAAACACCATATATTTT. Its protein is CASRGQGASGNTIYF.

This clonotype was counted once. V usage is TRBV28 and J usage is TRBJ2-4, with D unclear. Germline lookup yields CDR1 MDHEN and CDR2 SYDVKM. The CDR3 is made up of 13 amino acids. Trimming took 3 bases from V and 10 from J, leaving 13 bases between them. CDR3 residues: CASSLLGSRIQYF. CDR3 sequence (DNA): TGTGCCAGCAGTTTGCTAGGAAGTCGGATTCAGTACTTC.

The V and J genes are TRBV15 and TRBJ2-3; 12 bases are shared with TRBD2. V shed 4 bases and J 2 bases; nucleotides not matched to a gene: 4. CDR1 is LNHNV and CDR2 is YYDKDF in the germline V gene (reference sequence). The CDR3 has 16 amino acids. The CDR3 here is CATSTSGGGFTDTQYF. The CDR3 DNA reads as TGTGCCACCAGCACTAGCGGGGGGGGTTTCACAGATACGCAGTATTTT.

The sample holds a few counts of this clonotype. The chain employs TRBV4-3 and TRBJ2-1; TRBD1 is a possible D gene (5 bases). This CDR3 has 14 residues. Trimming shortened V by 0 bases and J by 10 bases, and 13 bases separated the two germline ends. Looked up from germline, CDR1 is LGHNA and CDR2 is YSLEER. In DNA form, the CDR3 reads TGCGCCAGCAGCCAAGATGACGCAGGGCCAGAGCAGTTCTTC. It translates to CASSQDDAGPEQFF.

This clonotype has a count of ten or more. In DNA form, the CDR3 reads TGTAGACTTAGGGGACGGATCCCCTACGAGCAGTACTTC. It is translated as CRLRGRIPYEQYF. The genes are TRBV19 and TRBJ2-7; perhaps D is TRBD1 or TRBD2 (5 bases each). Germline-derived CDR1 and CDR2 are LNHDA and SQIVND (reference sequence). This CDR3 spans 13 amino acids.